Following are 27 T cell receptor beta chains from one sample sequenced in a study of technical replicates of blood from several donors. Produced via immunoSEQ multiplex PCR; TCRdb's table is partial and in-frame only. The data show about 84,000 clones, approximately 97% seen once. The sample taken for sequencing was T cells isolated from PBMCs. All receptors derive from a human donor in good health.

The chain links TRBV28 to TRBJ2-7, with D possibly being TRBD2 (6 bases). Looked up from germline, CDR1 is MDHEN and CDR2 is SYDVKM. The CDR3 contains 20 residues. Trimming pared 0 bases from V and 0 bases from J, leaving 24 bases between. CDR3 coding DNA: TGTGCCAGCAGTTTATGGGGCCGGGTTTTTGAGCGGGTAATCTCCTACGAGCAGTACTTC. The encoded protein is CASSLWGRVFERVISYEQYF.

J is TRBJ2-7 and V is TRBV11-2; 8 positions agree with TRBD2. V shed 5 bases, J shed 6 bases, and the junction held 6 bases outside the gene matches. Germline V gives CDR1 SGHAT, CDR2 FQNNGV. The CDR3 loop spans 13 amino acids. CDR3 in DNA: TGTGCCAGCAGCCCGGGGGGGCAGGTCGAGCAGTACTTC. Translated, it gives CASSPGGQVEQYF. The full variable domain, its missing parts supplied by reference TRBV11-2 and TRBJ2-7, is EAGVAQSPRYKIIEKRQSVAFWCNPISGHATLYWYQQILGQGPKLLIQFQNNGVVDDSQLPKDRFSAERLKGVDSTLKIQPAKLEDSAVYLCASSPGGQVEQYFGPGTRLTVT.

The chain carries TRBV7-9 and TRBJ2-1; 11 bases are a match to TRBD1. Germline assignment: CDR1 SEHNR and CDR2 FQNEAQ (reference sequence). The CDR3 spans 15 residues. Trimming cost V 3 bases and J 2 bases; bases outside gene matches: 0. CDR3 residues: CASSLGQGAYNEQFF. DNA of the CDR3: TGTGCCAGCAGCTTGGGACAGGGGGCCTACAATGAGCAGTTCTTC.

Only one count was recorded for this clone. The chain links TRBV28 to TRBJ2-1; 9 nucleotides align to TRBD1. V shed 6 bases, J shed 8 bases, and the junction held 17 bases outside the gene matches. The CDR3 is made up of 17 amino acids. Germline V CDR1 and CDR2: MDHEN, SYDVKM. The CDR3 DNA is TGTGCCAGCAGCCCTCGGGCTGGGGACAGGGTTATCGATGAGCAGTTCTTC. Protein sequence: CASSPRAGDRVIDEQFF.

The V gene is TRBV5-8, the J gene TRBJ1-6; D is perhaps TRBD1 (6 bases). This CDR3 has 15 residues. Germline V CDR1 and CDR2: SGHTS, YDEGEE. V shed 8 bases and J shed 4 bases, with 16 bases lying between them. The CDR3 is CASIPGQRYNSPLHF. For the CDR3, the DNA is TGTGCCAGTATACCGGGACAAAGATATAATTCACCCCTCCACTTT.

The rearrangement uses TRBV6-5 and TRBJ2-3; D is perhaps TRBD2 (6 bases). V gave up 1 base and J gave up 1 base, with 9 bases separating them. This CDR3 comprises 15 residues. Germline-derived CDR1 and CDR2 are MNHEY and SVGAGI. The CDR3 protein is CASSYWSGGTDTQYF. CDR3 nucleotide sequence: TGTGCCAGCAGTTACTGGTCGGGGGGCACAGATACGCAGTATTTT.

The chain combines TRBV7-9 with TRBJ1-2; the match to TRBD1 covers 7 bases. Germline CDR1 reads SEHNR; CDR2 reads FQNEAQ (reference sequence). Trimming cost V 2 bases and J 0 bases; bases outside gene matches: 3. CDR3 length: 15 amino acids. The CDR3 DNA follows: TGTGCCAGCAGCTTAAAGGGGGCCCCTAACTATGGCTACACCTTC. It codes for CASSLKGAPNYGYTF.

The chain joins TRBV5-1 to TRBJ2-7; tentatively, D is TRBD1 (5 bases). CDR1 and CDR2 (germline): SGHRS, YFSETQ. The CDR3 spans 15 residues. V was shortened by 4 bases and J by 3 bases, with 17 bases between the two germline ends. The CDR3 spells CASSPDMARGYEQYF. CDR3 in DNA: TGCGCCAGCAGCCCTGATATGGCTAGGGGCTACGAGCAGTACTTC.

The rearrangement joins TRBV30 to TRBJ2-3; 7 bases agree with TRBD2. The germline gives CDR1 GTSNPN, CDR2 SVGIG (reference sequence). CDR3 length equals 15 residues. The junction had 9 bases not matched to a gene; V was cut back by 0 bases and J by 6 bases. This CDR3 reads CAWSVGLAAEDTQYF. The CDR3 region has the DNA TGTGCCTGGAGTGTAGGCCTAGCGGCTGAGGATACGCAGTATTTT. Full variable domain (missing parts from reference TRBV30 and TRBJ2-3): SQTIHQWPATLVQPVGSPLSLECTVEGTSNPNLYWYRQAAGRGLQLLFYSVGIGQISSEVPQNLSASRPQDRQFILSSKKLLLSDSGFYLCAWSVGLAAEDTQYFGPGTRLTVL.

This clone was seen once. This chain joins TRBV6-1 and TRBJ2-7; maybe TRBD1 (5 bases). V lost 0 bases and J 7 bases, leaving 19 bases between the germline ends. CDR3 size: 16 residues. CDR1 is MNHNS, CDR2 SASEGT, per germline. The DNA of the CDR3 is TGTGCCAGCAGTGAAGCCCCGGATATTACATCAGGGGAGCAGTACTTC. Residues: CASSEAPDITSGEQYF.

This chain joins TRBV4-1 and TRBJ2-3; 7 nucleotides agree with TRBD2. The CDR3 is 15 amino acids. CDR1 is MGHRA, CDR2 YSYEKL, per germline. J was trimmed by 0 bases and V by 5 bases; bases with no gene match: 5. CDR3 nucleotide sequence: TGCGCCAGCAGCGATGTAGCGGGCAGCACAGATACGCAGTATTTT. The encoded protein is CASSDVAGSTDTQYF.

J is TRBJ2-1 and V is TRBV29-1; 7 bases line up with TRBD1. Germline V lookup: CDR1 SQVTM, CDR2 ANQGSEA. Trimming cost V 4 bases and J 3 bases; bases outside gene matches: 18. The CDR3 covers 18 residues. DNA for the CDR3: TGCAGCGTTGTAATTAGAACGAACAGGGGCGGTTACTACAATGAGCAGTTCTTC. It yields the protein CSVVIRTNRGGYYNEQFF.

V and J are TRBV30 and TRBJ2-7; D may be TRBD1 (5 bases). CDR3 length equals 13 residues. V was pared by 0 bases and J by 5 bases, with 11 bases between. CDR1 GTSNPN and CDR2 SVGIG come from the germline V gene (reference sequence). CDR3 loop: CAWSVTIRDEQYF. As DNA, the CDR3 is TGTGCCTGGAGTGTAACCATCAGGGACGAGCAGTACTTC.

The gene calls are TRBV4-2 and TRBJ2-3, with 8 bases that match TRBD1. Germline V gene lookup returns CDR1 LGHNA and CDR2 YNFKEQ. There are 18 residues in the CDR3. J gave up 1 base and V 0 bases, and 9 bases lay outside the gene matches. The CDR3 reads CASSQEGTWTGRTDTQYF. CDR3 bases: TGTGCCAGCAGCCAAGAAGGAACCTGGACAGGGCGCACAGATACGCAGTATTTT.

V usage is TRBV5-1 and J usage is TRBJ2-7; 7 nucleotides align to TRBD1. Germline CDR1 and CDR2: SGHRS and YFSETQ. The CDR3 sequence is 14 residues long. V lost 0 bases, J lost 3 bases, and 3 bases stayed unmatched. CDR3 sequence reads: CASSLGRGSYEQYF. In DNA form, the CDR3 reads TGCGCCAGCAGCTTGGGCAGGGGGAGCTACGAGCAGTACTTC.

The rearrangement joins TRBV11-3 to TRBJ1-2; no firm D call. V was clipped by 6 bases and J by 0 bases, with 8 bases between them. CDR1 SGHNT and CDR2 YENEEA come from the germline V gene. This CDR3 is built from 13 residues. CDR3 sequence: CASSIGANYGYTF. The DNA for the CDR3 is TGTGCCAGCAGTATAGGAGCTAACTATGGCTACACCTTC.

The rearrangement links TRBV5-1 to TRBJ1-1, with D hard to call. CDR3 length: 15 residues. With 3 bases removed from V and 1 base from J, the gap between germline ends came to 13 bases. Germline V lookup: CDR1 SGHRS, CDR2 YFSETQ. The CDR3 loop is CASSYNPTRNTEAFF. The CDR3 coding sequence is TGCGCCAGCAGCTACAATCCCACCAGGAACACTGAAGCTTTCTTT.

The gene calls are TRBV7-9 and TRBJ1-1; maybe TRBD1 (6 bases). V lost 3 bases, J lost 1 base, and 9 bases lay in between. Germline CDR1 is SEHNR and CDR2 is FQNEAQ (reference sequence). There are 14 residues in the CDR3. In DNA form, the CDR3 reads TGTGCCAGCAGCTTGGACAGACCGAACACTGAAGCTTTCTTT. Translating it yields CASSLDRPNTEAFF.

V usage is TRBV7-9 and J usage is TRBJ1-3; 8 bases are a match to TRBD1. CDR1 is SEHNR, CDR2 FQNEAQ, per germline (reference sequence). V trimming: 5 bases; J trimming: 5 bases; junction bases outside the gene matches: 8. The CDR3 extends over 15 amino acids. The CDR3 here is CASSPQGALRNTIYF. In DNA form, the CDR3 reads TGTGCCAGCAGCCCCCAGGGGGCGCTTAGAAACACCATATATTTT.

The V call is TRBV28, the J call TRBJ2-7; 8 bases fit TRBD2. The V gene's germline CDR1 is MDHEN and CDR2 SYDVKM. After removal of 3 bases from V and 2 bases from J, the junction contained 9 bases not matched to a gene. The CDR3 length is 16 residues. CDR3 loop: CASSLGTRLKTYEQYF. DNA of the CDR3: TGTGCCAGCAGTTTGGGGACTAGGCTTAAGACCTACGAGCAGTACTTC.

J is TRBJ1-1 and V is TRBV28; D is perhaps TRBD1 (5 bases). The CDR3 runs to 13 residues. The V and J ends lost 6 bases and 3 bases respectively, with 11 bases between them. Germline V gene sequence: CDR1 MDHEN, CDR2 SYDVKM. In nucleotides, the CDR3 is TGTGCCAGCAGCCAGACAGTTCACACTGAAGCTTTCTTT. This translates into CASSQTVHTEAFF.

J is TRBJ2-1 and V is TRBV19; TRBD2 aligns across 7 bases. V was pared by 1 base and J by 0 bases, with 9 bases of the junction left unmatched. The CDR3 extends over 18 amino acids. Germline CDR1 reads LNHDA; CDR2 reads SQIVND (reference sequence). The chain's CDR3 is CASSIVGLAESSYNEQFF. The CDR3 nucleotides are TGTGCCAGTAGTATAGTTGGCCTAGCGGAGAGCTCCTACAATGAGCAGTTCTTC.

The J gene is TRBJ2-1, the V gene TRBV7-9, with 9 bases aligning to TRBD1. After removal of 5 bases from V and 6 bases from J, the junction contained 8 bases not matched to a gene. The CDR3 totals 15 residues. The V gene's germline CDR1 is SEHNR and CDR2 FQNEAQ (reference sequence). The CDR3 DNA reads TGTGCCAGCAGCCCCCCCGGGACAGGGAGCAATGAGCAGTTCTTC. Protein sequence: CASSPPGTGSNEQFF.

V and J are TRBV7-2 and TRBJ1-1, with 7 bases that match TRBD1. The germline V gene encodes CDR1 SGHTA and CDR2 FQGNSA. CDR3 size: 13 residues. V shed 2 bases, J shed 5 bases, and the junction held 2 bases outside the gene matches. The CDR3 DNA reads TGTGCCAGCAGCTTAAACAGGGGAACTGAAGCTTTCTTT. Its protein is CASSLNRGTEAFF. Full variable domain (missing parts from reference TRBV7-2 and TRBJ1-1): GAGVSQSPSNKVTEKGKDVELRCDPISGHTALYWYRQSLGQGLEFLIYFQGNSAPDKSGLPSDRFSAERTGGSVSTLTIQRTQQEDSAVYLCASSLNRGTEAFFGQGTRLTVV.

This chain connects TRBV5-5 to TRBJ2-4, with 9 bases lining up with TRBD2. The V segment lost 4 bases and the J segment 7 bases; nucleotides outside the gene matches: 12. The germline V gene encodes CDR1 SGHKS and CDR2 YYEKEE (reference sequence). This CDR3 region has 16 residues. Here the CDR3 DNA reads TGTGCCAGCAGCCCCGCGGGGGGGGCAAAATATAACATTCAGTACTTC. This sequence encodes CASSPAGGAKYNIQYF.

The chain carries TRBV28 and TRBJ2-7; D might be TRBD1 (6 bases). Germline V gene lookup returns CDR1 MDHEN and CDR2 SYDVKM. The CDR3 loop spans 13 amino acids. Trimming pared 2 bases from V and 11 bases from J, leaving 16 bases between. CDR3 amino acids: CASSLVVQGWKYF. The CDR3 coding sequence is TGTGCCAGCAGTTTAGTTGTTCAGGGGTGGAAGTACTTC.

The chain is built from TRBV4-1 and TRBJ2-4; 10 bases are shared with TRBD2. J gave up 0 bases and V 4 bases, and 3 bases lay outside the gene matches. The V gene's germline CDR1 is MGHRA and CDR2 YSYEKL. The CDR3 loop spans 16 amino acids. CDR3 bases: TGCGCCAGCAGCCCACTAGCGGGAATAGCCAAAAACATTCAGTACTTC. As protein: CASSPLAGIAKNIQYF.